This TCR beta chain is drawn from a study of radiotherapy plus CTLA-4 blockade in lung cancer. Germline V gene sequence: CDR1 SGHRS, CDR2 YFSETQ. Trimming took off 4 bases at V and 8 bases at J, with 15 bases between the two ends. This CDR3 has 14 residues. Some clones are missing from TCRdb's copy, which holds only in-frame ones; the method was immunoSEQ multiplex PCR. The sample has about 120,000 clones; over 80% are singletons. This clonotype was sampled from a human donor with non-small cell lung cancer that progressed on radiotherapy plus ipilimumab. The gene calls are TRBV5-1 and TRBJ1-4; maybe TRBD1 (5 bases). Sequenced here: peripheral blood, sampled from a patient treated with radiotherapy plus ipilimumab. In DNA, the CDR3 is TGCGCCAGCAGCGCAGGGAGGGACGCCGAAAAACTGTTTTTT. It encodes CASSAGRDAEKLFF.